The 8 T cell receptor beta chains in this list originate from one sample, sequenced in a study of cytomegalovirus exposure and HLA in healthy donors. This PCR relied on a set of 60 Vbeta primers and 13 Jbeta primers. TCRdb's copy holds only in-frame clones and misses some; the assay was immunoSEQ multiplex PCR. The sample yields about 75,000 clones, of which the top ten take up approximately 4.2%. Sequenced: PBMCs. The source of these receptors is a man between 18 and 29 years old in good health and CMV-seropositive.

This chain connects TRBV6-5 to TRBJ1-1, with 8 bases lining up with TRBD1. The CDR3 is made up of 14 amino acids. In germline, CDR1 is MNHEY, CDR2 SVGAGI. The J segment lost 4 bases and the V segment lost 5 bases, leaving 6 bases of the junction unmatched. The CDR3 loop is CASSAQGAATEAFF. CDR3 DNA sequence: TGTGCCAGCAGTGCCCAGGGGGCAGCCACTGAAGCTTTCTTT.

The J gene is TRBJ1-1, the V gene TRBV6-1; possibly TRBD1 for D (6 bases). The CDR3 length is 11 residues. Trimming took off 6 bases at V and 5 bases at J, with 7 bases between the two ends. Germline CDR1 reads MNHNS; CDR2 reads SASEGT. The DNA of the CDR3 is TGTGCCAGCAGAGACAGGACTGAAGCTTTCTTT. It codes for CASRDRTEAFF.

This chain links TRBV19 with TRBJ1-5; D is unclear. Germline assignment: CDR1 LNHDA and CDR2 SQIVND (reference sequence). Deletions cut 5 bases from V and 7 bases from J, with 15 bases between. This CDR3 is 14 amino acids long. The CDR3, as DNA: TGTGCCAGTAGTGCGACGCTTGGCGGGCAGCCCCAGCATTTT. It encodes CASSATLGGQPQHF. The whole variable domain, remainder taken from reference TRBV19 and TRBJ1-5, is DGGITQSPKYLFRKEGQNVTLSCEQNLNHDAMYWYRQDPGQGLRLIYYSQIVNDFQKGDIAEGYSVSREKKESFPLTVTSAQKNPTAFYLCASSATLGGQPQHFGDGTRLSIL.

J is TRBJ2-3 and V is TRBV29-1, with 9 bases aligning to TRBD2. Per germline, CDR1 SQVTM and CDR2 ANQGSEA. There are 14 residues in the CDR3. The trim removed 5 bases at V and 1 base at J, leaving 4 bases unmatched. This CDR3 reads CSVILAGRTDTQYF. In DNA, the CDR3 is TGCAGCGTTATACTAGCGGGCCGCACAGATACGCAGTATTTT.

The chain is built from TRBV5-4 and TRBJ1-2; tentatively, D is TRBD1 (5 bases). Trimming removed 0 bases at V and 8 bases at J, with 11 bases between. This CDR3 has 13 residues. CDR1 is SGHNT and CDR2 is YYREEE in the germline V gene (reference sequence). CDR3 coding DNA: TGTGCCAGCAGCTTGGAAGGGGTTGGCGGCTACACCTTC. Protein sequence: CASSLEGVGGYTF.

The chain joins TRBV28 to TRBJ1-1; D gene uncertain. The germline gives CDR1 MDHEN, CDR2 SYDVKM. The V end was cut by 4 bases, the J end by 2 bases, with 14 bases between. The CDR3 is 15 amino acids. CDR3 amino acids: CASSSHREENTEAFF. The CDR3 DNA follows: TGTGCCAGCAGTTCTCACCGGGAAGAAAACACTGAAGCTTTCTTT.

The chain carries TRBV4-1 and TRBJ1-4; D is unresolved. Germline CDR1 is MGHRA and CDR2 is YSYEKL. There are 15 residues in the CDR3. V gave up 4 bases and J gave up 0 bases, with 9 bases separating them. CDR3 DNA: TGCGCCAGCAGCCCAGCGGGAGCAACTAATGAAAAACTGTTTTTT. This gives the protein CASSPAGATNEKLFF.

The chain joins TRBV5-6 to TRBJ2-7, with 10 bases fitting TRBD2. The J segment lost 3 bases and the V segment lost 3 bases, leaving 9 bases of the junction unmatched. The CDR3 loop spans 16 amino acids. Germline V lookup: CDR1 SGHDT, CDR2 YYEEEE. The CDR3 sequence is CASSYGLAGEGYEQYF. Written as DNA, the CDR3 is TGTGCCAGCAGCTATGGTCTAGCGGGAGAAGGCTACGAGCAGTACTTC.